This T cell receptor (beta chain) was recorded in a study of T cell changes during pregnancy in multiple sclerosis. Trimming stripped 6 bases from V and 9 bases from J, with 15 bases between. Germline V gene lookup returns CDR1 SGHAT and CDR2 FQNNGV. The CDR3 runs to 13 residues. Repertoires were generated with immunoSEQ multiplex PCR, while TCRdb's copy carries only in-frame clones and drops some. The profile shows more than 80,000 clones, about 92% of them singletons. The J gene is TRBJ2-1, the V gene TRBV11-2; D is possibly TRBD1 (6 bases). This specimen consisted of peripheral blood, obtained in the first trimester of pregnancy. This clonotype originated in a female donor with multiple sclerosis, enrolled in a pregnancy study. CDR3 in amino acids: CASSSGWGLEQFF. The CDR3, as DNA: TGTGCCAGCAGTTCAGGTTGGGGGCTTGAGCAGTTCTTC.